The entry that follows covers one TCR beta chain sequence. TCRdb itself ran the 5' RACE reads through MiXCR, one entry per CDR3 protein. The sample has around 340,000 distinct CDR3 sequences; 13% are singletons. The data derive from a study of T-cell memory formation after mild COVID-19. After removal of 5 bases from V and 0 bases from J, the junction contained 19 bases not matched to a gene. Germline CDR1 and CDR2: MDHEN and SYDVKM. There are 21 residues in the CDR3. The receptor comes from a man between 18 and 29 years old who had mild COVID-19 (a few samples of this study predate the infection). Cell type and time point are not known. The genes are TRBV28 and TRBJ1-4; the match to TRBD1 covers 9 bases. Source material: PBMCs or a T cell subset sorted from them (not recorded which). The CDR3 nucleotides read TGTGCCAGCAGTCCGGGACAGGGCAAAGCCCCGCGCTTAGCAACTAATGAAAAACTGTTTTTT. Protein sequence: CASSPGQGKAPRLATNEKLFF.